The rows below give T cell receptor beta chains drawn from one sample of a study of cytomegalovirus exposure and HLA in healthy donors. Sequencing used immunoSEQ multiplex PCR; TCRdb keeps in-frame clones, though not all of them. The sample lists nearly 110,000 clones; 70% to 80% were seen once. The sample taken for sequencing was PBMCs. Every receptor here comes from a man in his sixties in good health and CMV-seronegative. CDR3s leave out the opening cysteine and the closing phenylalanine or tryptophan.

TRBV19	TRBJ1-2	ASSILRTALA
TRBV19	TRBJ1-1	ASSDRGGTEAF
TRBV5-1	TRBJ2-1	ASSSGQRDNEQF
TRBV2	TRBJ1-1	ASSETGYTEAF
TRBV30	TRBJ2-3	AWSRGQASTDTQY
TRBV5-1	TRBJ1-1	ASSLVVNTEAF
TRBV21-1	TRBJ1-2	ASSKRSGIDYGYT
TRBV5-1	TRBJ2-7	ASSVTGLHLDEQY
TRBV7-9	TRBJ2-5	ASSLAGGLQETQY
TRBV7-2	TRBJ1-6	ASSSPGFRTYNSPLH
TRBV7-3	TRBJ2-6	ASSSRRTGARISGANVLT
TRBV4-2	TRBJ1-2	ASSQDLDRTSHYGYT
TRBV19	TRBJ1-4	ASSSGETNEKLF
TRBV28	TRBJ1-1	ASSSPSTGFSNTEAF
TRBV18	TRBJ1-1	ASSFAGGGGTEAF
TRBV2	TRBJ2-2	ARGTDTGELF
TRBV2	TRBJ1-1	ASSQHDRGGTEAF
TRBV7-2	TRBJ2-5	ASSKMGQGQETQY
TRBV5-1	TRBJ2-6	ASSLGDRVSGANVLT
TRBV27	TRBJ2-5	ASSPGTPRETQY
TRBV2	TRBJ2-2	ASSEILLNTGELF
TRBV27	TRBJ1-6	ASSLGLLSIPLH
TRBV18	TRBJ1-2	ASSPRSAGGGYT
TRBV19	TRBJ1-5	ASSLQGLLFNQPQH
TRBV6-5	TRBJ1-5	ASSETGNNQPQH
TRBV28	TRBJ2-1	ASTLGGSGVYNEQF
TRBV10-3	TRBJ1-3	AISTTEIIY
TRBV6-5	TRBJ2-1	ASSLVRVTYNEQF
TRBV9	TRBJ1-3	ASSGGGTGSGNTIY
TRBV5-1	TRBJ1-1	ASSNRDRDSTEAF
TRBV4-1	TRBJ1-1	ASSQGRGNTEAF
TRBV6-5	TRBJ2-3	ASKSGLFTDTQY
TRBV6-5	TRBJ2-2	ASSYQQGPTGELF
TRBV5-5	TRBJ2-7	ASSPSTGYEQY
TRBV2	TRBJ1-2	ASRPGQGYGYT
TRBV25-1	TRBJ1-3	ASSEGGNSGNTIY
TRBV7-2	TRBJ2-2	ASSLSSGELF
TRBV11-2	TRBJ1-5	ASSSGTGGQPQH
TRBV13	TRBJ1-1	ASIQAIVGEAF
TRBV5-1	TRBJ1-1	ASSYRTGSANTEDF
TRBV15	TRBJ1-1	ATSRDRQGNTEAF
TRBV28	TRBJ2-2	ASTKMGGQSTGELF
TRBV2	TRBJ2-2	AGSSRRGGDTGELF
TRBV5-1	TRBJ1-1	ASSTQGSTEAF
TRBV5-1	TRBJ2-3	ASSPAVAGGSGDTQY
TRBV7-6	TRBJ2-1	ASSLPSAGTSALLI
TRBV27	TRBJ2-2	ASTPIPGGGNTGELF